The clone carrying this TCR beta chain occurred many times. Its antigen is unidentified. There were TCR beta CDR3 regions amplified from RNA transcripts. During a first-round RT-PCR of the TCR CDR3, the HTBI primer set was used. Each CDR3 protein is one row after TCRdb ran MiXCR on the multiplex PCR reads. Of fewer than 200,000 distinct CDR3 sequences in the sample, 15% to 20% were seen once. The data originate from a study of T cells in Graves' hyperthyroidism and ophthalmopathy. Subjects aged 18 to 65 presented with newly diagnosed hyperthyroidism of less than 2 months' duration. General study findings and limits: Also found in blood were most expanded thyroid clonotypes above 0.001.

Input material: blood. This sequence was found in a woman in her forties or fifties with Graves' hyperthyroidism.

The CDR3 sequence is CASSLYGTANYGYTF. In DNA form, the CDR3 reads TGTGCCAGCAGTTTATATGGGACGGCTAACTATGGCTACACCTTC. The J gene is TRBJ1-2, the V gene TRBV28; possibly TRBD1 for D (5 bases). Per germline, CDR1 MDHEN and CDR2 SYDVKM. The CDR3 is 15 amino acids. V dropped 1 base and J dropped 0 bases, with 9 bases sitting between them.